The source of this T cell receptor beta chain is a study of T cell responses to AZD1222 COVID-19 vaccine. Broader study findings: The study sampled repertoires only after the peak T cell response.

Details on this clone: What it binds is unknown.

The method was immunoSEQ multiplex PCR; TCRdb's version includes in-frame clones alone and lacks a portion of them. The sample has approximately 150,000 clones, about 92% seen once. The ends were cut back, 0 bases at V and 6 bases at J, with 8 bases in the middle. Germline loops: CDR1 SGHAT, CDR2 FQNNGV. The CDR3 has 13 amino acids. Here the sequenced sample was peripheral blood, taken on day 0 of AZD1222 vaccination. This chain uses TRBV11-2 with TRBJ1-1; D is ambiguous. The clonotype comes from an adult in good health. CDR3: CASSLERLAEAFF. In DNA form, the CDR3 reads TGTGCCAGCAGCTTAGAACGGCTGGCTGAAGCTTTCTTT.